A single T cell receptor beta chain is shown here with its context. Its antigen is not known. Primers included in the PCR were 60 Vbeta and 13 Jbeta primers. The protocol was immunoSEQ multiplex PCR, while the TCRdb copy is restricted to in-frame clones and leaves out a portion. Among over 150,000 clones, around 74% were seen once, and the ten largest hold less than 2%. The sample is drawn from a study of cytomegalovirus exposure and HLA in healthy donors. Across the whole study: A data release that came early held tens of millions of unique TCRs from HLA-typed donors.

The CDR3 has 15 residues. The germline gives CDR1 LGHNA, CDR2 YSLEER. V trimming: 0 bases; J trimming: 7 bases; junction bases outside the gene matches: 6. Broader study findings: A list of around 160 TCR beta chains associated with cytomegalovirus was given.

The rearrangement uses TRBV4-3 and TRBJ1-5, with 7 bases aligning to TRBD1. Specimen: PBMCs. The receptor's source is a girl aged 5 to 17 in good health and CMV-seropositive. This CDR3 reads CASSQDRQGGQPQHF. CDR3 sequence (DNA): TGCGCCAGCAGCCAAGACAGACAGGGAGGCCAGCCCCAGCATTTT.